This T cell receptor beta chain originates from a study of response to subunit inactivated influenza vaccine. Study findings and constraints: After each seasonal influenza vaccination, few new T cells are recruited, the authors suggested.

This clonotype was detected a few times. Its antigen remains unidentified. In TCRdb, the RT-PCR reads were re-called with MiXCR into one record per CDR3 protein. This table has around 750,000 distinct CDR3 sequences, about 20% appearing once. The V gene lost 0 bases and the J gene lost 3 bases, with 13 bases spanning the gap. The CDR3 sequence is 15 residues long. Germline V lookup: CDR1 SGHRS, CDR2 YFSETQ. Sequences were derived from PBMCs from blood, sampled 5 to 6 days after vaccination. The TCR was taken from a man aged 45-60 years who received an inactivated influenza vaccine. The chain links TRBV5-1 to TRBJ2-7; D tentatively reads TRBD1 or TRBD2 (5 bases each). The CDR3 sequence is CASSLAGTLFYEQYF. The CDR3 DNA reads TGCGCCAGCAGCTTGGCCGGGACGCTATTCTACGAGCAGTACTTC.